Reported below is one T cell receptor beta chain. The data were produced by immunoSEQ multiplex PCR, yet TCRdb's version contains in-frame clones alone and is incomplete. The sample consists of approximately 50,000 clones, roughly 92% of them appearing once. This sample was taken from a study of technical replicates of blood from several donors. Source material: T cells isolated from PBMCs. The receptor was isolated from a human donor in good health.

The CDR3 region has the DNA TGTGCCAGCTCACCATCCGATGAGCTAGCAGTATTCCTACTAGCCAAAAACATTCAGTACTTC. This encodes CASSPSDELAVFLLAKNIQYF. The V call is TRBV18, the J call TRBJ2-4; D may be TRBD2 (5 bases). The length of the CDR3 is 21 residues. Germline CDR1 is KGHSH and CDR2 is LQKENI. Trimming pared 2 bases from V and 0 bases from J, leaving 26 bases between.